This T cell receptor beta chain originates from a study of cytomegalovirus exposure and HLA in healthy donors. Comment on this clone: The antigen is not known.

Vbeta (60) and Jbeta (13) primers were used in the PCR. Sequencing was performed with immunoSEQ multiplex PCR; in TCRdb, only in-frame clones are kept and a portion is missing. The profile shows tens of thousands of clones, approximately 71% of them singletons. Germline values: CDR1 SGDLS, CDR2 YYNGEE. The CDR3 consists of 15 residues. The ends were cut back, 0 bases at V and 0 bases at J, with 4 bases in the middle. General observations from the study: It was shown in a later analysis that HLA-associated TCR beta chains were more clonally expanded than other, equally common chains. Prior analysis indicated that the majority of TCR beta V segments exhibited productivity approximately 87% or approximately 30% of the time.

The gene calls are TRBV9 and TRBJ2-6, with D hard to call. The material sequenced was PBMCs. The receptor's source is a middle-aged woman in good health and CMV-seronegative. As DNA, the CDR3 is TGTGCCAGCAGCGTAGCGAGCTCTGGGGCCAACGTCCTGACTTTC. It codes for CASSVASSGANVLTF.